The T cell receptor beta chain described here comes from a study of cytomegalovirus exposure and HLA in healthy donors. Study-level results: The authors judged a highly shared variant cluster likely a sequencing artifact. A link between a missense DCLRE1C variant and TCR beta V- and J-gene trimming emerged from a later analysis. Across HLA loci, a later analysis found differing TCR association rates, with DRB1 most and HLA-C fewest. Certain indistinguishable V segments, among them TRBV6-2 and TRBV6-3, were excluded.

13 Jbeta primers and 60 Vbeta primers were used for the PCR. Libraries were prepared by immunoSEQ multiplex PCR; TCRdb keeps only in-frame clonotypes and omits some of them. Of 240,000 or so clones in the sample, about four fifths were seen once. A word on this clone: Its antigen is undetermined.

Per germline, CDR1 SGDLS and CDR2 YYNGEE. The CDR3 is 18 residues long. Trimming took 3 bases from V and 0 from J; bases not matched to a gene: 14. The gene calls are TRBV9 and TRBJ1-1; 7 bases map to TRBD1. The source material was PBMCs. This TCR came from a woman between 35 and 50 years old in good health and CMV-seropositive. CDR3 in DNA: TGTGCCAGCAGCGCGGCGACAGGGAGCGAATATTTGAACACTGAAGCTTTCTTT. Translating gives CASSAATGSEYLNTEAFF.